What follows is one T cell receptor (beta chain) and its context. The V gene end was trimmed by 4 bases and the J gene end by 4 bases; junction bases not matched to a gene: 3. The CDR3 is made up of 13 amino acids. Germline V gene sequence: CDR1 SGHDT, CDR2 YYEEEE. The source of the sample is a study of T cell changes during pregnancy in multiple sclerosis. The assay was immunoSEQ multiplex PCR, and TCRdb's table has in-frame clones only and misses some. The sample contains some 47,000 clones, around 90% of which appear only once. The rearrangement joins TRBV5-6 to TRBJ1-1; TRBD1 matches 8 bases. The TCR comes from a female donor with multiple sclerosis, enrolled in a pregnancy study. This specimen was peripheral blood, taken in the first trimester of pregnancy. The CDR3, as DNA: TGTGCCAGCAGCCGCGGACAGGGCACTGAAGCTTTCTTT. This sequence encodes CASSRGQGTEAFF.